Detailed here is one T cell receptor beta chain. The sample is drawn from a study of blood T cell repertoires in COVID-19. Produced via immunoSEQ multiplex PCR; TCRdb's table is partial and in-frame only. The profile shows roughly 200,000 clones, 65% to 90% of them singletons. This TCR was recovered from a human donor in a cohort sampled during active COVID-19. The sample taken for sequencing was peripheral blood.

CDR3 sequence (DNA): TGTGCCAGCAGTTATAGGGACACTATCTACGAGCAGTACTTC. Its translation is CASSYRDTIYEQYF. V gene TRBV6-5 combines with J gene TRBJ2-7; possible D gene TRBD1, 6 bases. The CDR3 totals 14 residues. V was trimmed by 3 bases and J by 3 bases, leaving 12 bases between them. CDR1 MNHEY and CDR2 SVGAGI come from the germline V gene.